The 17 T cell receptor beta chains below were found in one sample sequenced in a study of cytomegalovirus exposure and HLA in healthy donors. PCR involved 60 Vbeta and 13 Jbeta primers. The assay was immunoSEQ multiplex PCR, and TCRdb's table has in-frame clones only and misses some. The sample includes more than 100,000 clones, over 70% of them seen just once. Material for sequencing was PBMCs. These receptors were obtained from a woman under 30 in good health and CMV-seronegative.

This sequence joins TRBV7-8 and TRBJ2-3; possibly TRBD2 for D (6 bases). Germline CDR1 is SGHVS and CDR2 is FQNEAQ. Trimming shortened V by 2 bases and J by 6 bases, and 9 bases separated the two germline ends. The CDR3 covers 13 residues. CDR3 sequence reads: CASSLPGVDTQYF. The CDR3 DNA follows: TGTGCCAGCAGCTTACCGGGGGTGGATACGCAGTATTTT.

The CDR3, as DNA: TGTGCCAGCAGCAGGGGCCACACCGGGGAGCTGTTTTTT. It translates to CASSRGHTGELFF. The chain joins TRBV5-4 to TRBJ2-2, with D maybe TRBD1 (5 bases). Between the trimmed V and J ends, which lost 4 bases and 3 bases, there was a span of 7 bases. Per the germline V gene, CDR1 is SGHNT and CDR2 is YYREEE (reference sequence). The CDR3 length is 13 residues. Full variable domain (rest looked up from reference TRBV5-4 and TRBJ2-2): ETGVTQSPTHLIKTRGQQVTLRCSSQSGHNTVSWYQQALGQGPQFIFQYYREEENGRGNFPPRFSGLQFPNYSSELNVNALELDDSALYLCASSRGHTGELFFGEGSRLTVL.

The DNA of the CDR3 is TGTGCCAGTAGTATGTTATACAGCACTGAAGCTTTCTTT. Its translation: CASSMLYSTEAFF. The chain has TRBV19 and TRBJ1-1, with unresolved D. The CDR3 runs to 13 residues. The germline CDR1 and CDR2 sequences are LNHDA and SQIVND (reference sequence). V shed 3 bases and J shed 4 bases, with 9 bases lying between them.

The sample holds one count of this clone. J is TRBJ1-1 and V is TRBV5-1; D call uncertain. This CDR3 region has 14 residues. V lost 0 bases and J 5 bases, leaving 11 bases between the germline ends. Germline V gene lookup returns CDR1 SGHRS and CDR2 YFSETQ. The CDR3 region is CASSLGVRETEAFF. The CDR3 DNA sequence: TGCGCCAGCAGCTTGGGGGTAAGGGAGACTGAAGCTTTCTTT.

The chain recombines TRBV5-4 with TRBJ2-5; 7 positions agree with TRBD2. Trimming cost V 1 base and J 7 bases; bases outside gene matches: 4. The CDR3 is 13 amino acids. CDR1 is SGHNT, CDR2 YYREEE, per germline (reference sequence). The CDR3 DNA follows: TGTGCCAGCAGCTTGCAGGGAGGGCTGACCCAGTACTTC. Protein product: CASSLQGGLTQYF.

This chain uses TRBV11-3 with TRBJ2-1; D remains ambiguous. The CDR3 loop spans 15 amino acids. V lost 5 bases to trimming and J lost 8 bases, with 19 bases between them. From germline, CDR1 is SGHNT and CDR2 YENEEA. In nucleotides, the CDR3 is TGTGCCAGCAGCCCCCGCCGGAGAGGTTACGATGAGCAGTTCTTC. Translated, it gives CASSPRRRGYDEQFF.

A few counts support this clone. The V and J genes are TRBV19 and TRBJ2-1, with D tentatively TRBD1 (5 bases). Looked up from germline, CDR1 is LNHDA and CDR2 is SQIVND (reference sequence). Trimming stripped 3 bases from V and 5 bases from J, with 14 bases between. The length of the CDR3 is 15 residues. This CDR3 is CASSMGRARDNEQFF. The CDR3, as DNA: TGTGCCAGTAGTATGGGCAGGGCAAGAGACAATGAGCAGTTCTTC.

The gene calls are TRBV27 and TRBJ1-5, with a weak D call TRBD1 (6 bases). With 5 bases removed from V and 7 bases from J, the gap between germline ends came to 12 bases. The CDR3 has 13 residues. Germline loops: CDR1 MNHEY, CDR2 SMNVEV (reference sequence). CDR3 nucleotides: TGTGCCAGCAGTCCCCCGACAGGACAGCCCCAGCATTTT. Its translation: CASSPPTGQPQHF.

This chain joins TRBV30 and TRBJ2-7; 9 bases line up with TRBD2. The CDR3 length is 13 residues. With 4 bases clipped from V and 5 bases from J, the junction kept 6 bases outside the gene matches. Germline V gene sequence: CDR1 GTSNPN, CDR2 SVGIG (reference sequence). The CDR3 sequence: CAWKASGTHEQYF. DNA for the CDR3: TGTGCCTGGAAGGCTAGCGGGACCCACGAGCAGTACTTC.

CDR3: CASQYQETQYF. The CDR3 DNA is TGTGCCAGCCAGTACCAAGAGACCCAGTACTTC. V usage is TRBV2 and J usage is TRBJ2-5; D is undetermined. V shed 8 bases and J shed 0 bases, with 4 bases lying between them. This CDR3 region has 11 residues. Germline V gene lookup returns CDR1 SNHLY and CDR2 FYNNEI.

This clone was recorded once. The CDR3 region has the DNA TGCAGCGTTGTAGCCTCCCGGGGGTTCACAGATACGCAGTATTTT. Residues: CSVVASRGFTDTQYF. The chain uses TRBV29-1 and TRBJ2-3; a possible D gene is TRBD2 (6 bases). Germline V gives CDR1 SQVTM, CDR2 ANQGSEA. V was shortened by 4 bases and J by 2 bases, with 16 bases between the two germline ends. This CDR3 is built from 15 residues.

This chain links TRBV7-6 with TRBJ2-2; D is unclear. The CDR3 loop spans 16 amino acids. Per germline, CDR1 SGHVS and CDR2 FNYEAQ. The V end lost 1 base, the J end lost 1 base, and 10 bases lay between the germline ends. The CDR3, as DNA: TGTGCCAGCAGCTTAGTTTCCAGGAAGAACACCGGGGAGCTGTTTTTT. Its protein is CASSLVSRKNTGELFF.

CDR3 sequence: CASSPSRGKETQYF. As DNA, the CDR3 is TGTGCCAGCAGCCCTTCCCGGGGGAAAGAGACCCAGTACTTC. The chain has TRBV11-2 and TRBJ2-5; weak D call: TRBD2 (6 bases). There are 14 residues in the CDR3. Trimming pared 5 bases from V and 3 bases from J, leaving 13 bases between. Germline lookup yields CDR1 SGHAT and CDR2 FQNNGV.

This clone was seen only a few times. The rearrangement uses TRBV2 and TRBJ1-4, with 12 bases fitting TRBD1. CDR3 length: 20 residues. The germline V gene has CDR1 SNHLY and CDR2 FYNNEI. Germline trimming cut 6 bases from V and 0 bases from J; bases unmatched to any gene: 14. This CDR3 is CASRGQGARPIIATNEKLFF. CDR3 coding DNA: TGTGCCAGCAGGGGACAGGGGGCAAGACCGATAATAGCAACTAATGAAAAACTGTTTTTT. The whole variable domain, remainder taken from reference TRBV2 and TRBJ1-4, is EPEVTQTPSHQVTQMGQEVILRCVPISNHLYFYWYRQILGQKVEFLVSFYNNEISEKSEIFDDQFSVERPDGSNFTLKIRSTKLEDSAMYFCASRGQGARPIIATNEKLFFGSGTQLSVL.

The chain uses TRBV5-1 and TRBJ2-5, with 9 bases lining up with TRBD2. The germline V gene encodes CDR1 SGHRS and CDR2 YFSETQ. The CDR3 runs 16 residues. Unmatched junction bases numbered 6, after V lost 0 bases and J lost 3 bases. The CDR3 spells CASSLGGSGRKETQYF. Here the CDR3 DNA reads TGCGCCAGCAGCTTGGGGGGTAGCGGGAGAAAAGAGACCCAGTACTTC.

V is TRBV30 and J is TRBJ2-3; D is unresolved. This CDR3 has 14 amino acids. Germline CDR1 is GTSNPN and CDR2 is SVGIG (reference sequence). Trimming shortened V by 4 bases and J by 7 bases, and 18 bases separated the two germline ends. The CDR3 region is CAWKKISDFNTQYF. The CDR3 coding sequence is TGTGCCTGGAAAAAAATCTCCGACTTTAATACGCAGTATTTT.

This chain joins TRBV9 and TRBJ2-3; possible D gene TRBD2, 5 bases. The V gene lost 4 bases and the J gene lost 6 bases, with 24 bases spanning the gap. CDR3 length: 17 amino acids. Germline values: CDR1 SGDLS, CDR2 YYNGEE. CDR3 in DNA: TGTGCCAGCAGCACCCGTCCCGGCGCCCGGGAATCGGATACGCAGTATTTT. This codes for CASSTRPGARESDTQYF.